This is a list of T cell receptor beta chains from one sample in a study of cytomegalovirus exposure and HLA in healthy donors. Libraries were prepared by immunoSEQ multiplex PCR; TCRdb keeps only in-frame clonotypes and omits some of them. Of around 210,000 clones listed, around 77% are singletons. Sequencing was carried out using PBMCs. These receptors originate from a woman younger than 45 in good health and CMV-seronegative. Both conserved end residues are part of each CDR3. The order of the fields is CDR3 protein, CDR3 DNA, J gene, V gene, D gene, clone size. A D gene is named only where the DNA matches it firmly. Clone size appears in some rows only: once, few, many, or a class for an expanded clone.

CDR3: CASSPERGRDTEAFF
DNA: TGTGCCAGCAGTCCCGAAAGAGGGAGGGACACTGAAGCTTTCTTT
J: TRBJ1-1
V: TRBV6-5
D: .
size: .

CDR3: CASSYSLLRPGNTIYF
DNA: TGTGCCAGCAGCTACAGCCTGTTAAGGCCTGGAAACACCATATATTTT
J: TRBJ1-3
V: TRBV5-6
D: .
size: .

CDR3: CASSYLDRENQPQHF
DNA: TGTGCCAGCAGTTATTTAGACAGGGAGAATCAGCCCCAGCATTTT
J: TRBJ1-5
V: TRBV6-6
D: TRBD1
size: .

CDR3: CASSEQGGSPLHF
DNA: TGCGCCAGCAGTGAACAGGGGGGGTCACCCCTCCACTTT
J: TRBJ1-6
V: TRBV10-2
D: TRBD1
size: .

CDR3: CASSLEQIHANTGELFF
DNA: TGTGCCAGCAGCTTAGAACAGATCCACGCGAACACCGGGGAGCTGTTTTTT
J: TRBJ2-2
V: TRBV7-9
D: .
size: .

CDR3: CASSPRTGLSHTEAFF
DNA: TGTGCCAGCAGCCCAAGGACAGGGTTGAGCCACACTGAAGCTTTCTTT
J: TRBJ1-1
V: TRBV7-8
D: TRBD1
size: .

CDR3: CASFRAGELFF
DNA: TGTGCCAGCTTTCGGGCCGGGGAGCTGTTTTTT
J: TRBJ2-2
V: TRBV5-6
D: .
size: .

CDR3: CASSLDANVNNQPQHF
DNA: TGTGCCAGCAGCTTAGATGCGAACGTAAACAATCAGCCCCAGCATTTT
J: TRBJ1-5
V: TRBV7-2
D: .
size: .

CDR3: CASSSRRTSGGRSYEQYF
DNA: TGCGCCAGCAGCTCCCGAAGGACTAGCGGGGGCCGCTCCTACGAGCAGTACTTC
J: TRBJ2-7
V: TRBV5-1
D: TRBD2
size: .

CDR3: CASSGQVQETQYF
DNA: TGTGCCAGCAGCGGACAGGTCCAAGAGACCCAGTACTTC
J: TRBJ2-5
V: TRBV11-2
D: TRBD1
size: .

CDR3: CASSARGSGNTIYF
DNA: TGTGCCAGCAGTGCTAGGGGCTCTGGAAACACCATATATTTT
J: TRBJ1-3
V: TRBV6-1
D: .
size: once

CDR3: CASSPYSGRASRSYNEQFF
DNA: TGTGCCAGCAGTCCCTATAGCGGGAGGGCCTCACGCTCCTACAATGAGCAGTTCTTC
J: TRBJ2-1
V: TRBV28
D: TRBD2
size: few

CDR3: CASTVDRDTEAFF
DNA: TGCGCCAGCACCGTAGACAGGGACACTGAAGCTTTCTTT
J: TRBJ1-1
V: TRBV5-1
D: TRBD1
size: .

CDR3: CASSAGQGRNYGYTF
DNA: TGTGCCAGCAGTGCTGGACAGGGGAGGAACTATGGCTACACCTTC
J: TRBJ1-2
V: TRBV6-1
D: TRBD1
size: .

CDR3: CASSTPGLAGGNTGELFF
DNA: TGTGCCAGCAGCACTCCGGGACTAGCGGGGGGCAACACCGGGGAGCTGTTTTTT
J: TRBJ2-2
V: TRBV4-2
D: TRBD2
size: .

CDR3: CASEGQGTDTQYF
DNA: TGTGCCAGCGAGGGACAGGGTACAGATACGCAGTATTTT
J: TRBJ2-3
V: TRBV27
D: TRBD1
size: .

CDR3: CASSLRGGRNTEAFF
DNA: TGCGCCAGCAGCCTCCGAGGGGGTCGGAACACTGAAGCTTTCTTT
J: TRBJ1-1
V: TRBV4-1
D: .
size: .

CDR3: CASSPFERGYEQYF
DNA: TGTGCCAGCTCACCATTTGAAAGAGGGTACGAGCAGTACTTC
J: TRBJ2-7
V: TRBV18
D: .
size: .

CDR3: CASSLLRPVDQPQHF
DNA: TGTGCCAGCAGTTTATTGCGGCCGGTCGATCAGCCCCAGCATTTT
J: TRBJ1-5
V: TRBV28
D: .
size: .

CDR3: CASSLGVRGGGAETQYF
DNA: TGCGCCAGCAGCTTGGGAGTCCGCGGGGGGGGAGCGGAGACCCAGTACTTC
J: TRBJ2-5
V: TRBV5-1
D: TRBD2
size: .

CDR3: CATSVSGRVHEQYF
DNA: TGTGCCACCAGCGTGAGCGGGAGAGTCCACGAGCAGTACTTC
J: TRBJ2-7
V: TRBV15
D: TRBD2
size: .

CDR3: CASSRTPNTEAFF
DNA: TGTGCCAGCAGCAGGACACCGAACACTGAAGCTTTCTTT
J: TRBJ1-1
V: TRBV7-7
D: .
size: few

CDR3: CATRGWAYNEQFF
DNA: TGTGCCACCAGGGGCTGGGCCTACAATGAGCAGTTCTTC
J: TRBJ2-1
V: TRBV15
D: .
size: .

CDR3: CASSSPGDTQYF
DNA: TGTGCCAGCAGCTCCCCCGGGGATACGCAGTATTTT
J: TRBJ2-3
V: TRBV7-3
D: .
size: .

CDR3: CASSQEGQGGLDGSGNTIYF
DNA: TGCGCCAGCAGCCAAGAGGGACAGGGCGGACTTGATGGTTCTGGAAACACCATATATTTT
J: TRBJ1-3
V: TRBV4-1
D: TRBD1
size: .

CDR3: CASSLDGRGIGYTF
DNA: TGCGCCAGCAGCTTGGATGGTCGGGGGATTGGCTACACCTTC
J: TRBJ1-2
V: TRBV5-1
D: .
size: .